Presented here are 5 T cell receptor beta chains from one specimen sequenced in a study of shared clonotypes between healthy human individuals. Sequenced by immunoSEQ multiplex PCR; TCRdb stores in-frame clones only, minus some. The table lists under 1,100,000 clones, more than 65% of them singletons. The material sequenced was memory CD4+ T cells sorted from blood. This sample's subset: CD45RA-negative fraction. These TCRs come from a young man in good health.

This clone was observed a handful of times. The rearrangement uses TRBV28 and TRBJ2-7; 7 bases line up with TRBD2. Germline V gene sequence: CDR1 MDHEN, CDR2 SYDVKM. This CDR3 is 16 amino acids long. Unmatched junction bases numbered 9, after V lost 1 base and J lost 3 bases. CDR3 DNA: TGTGCCAGCAGTTTATTGGGGGGGGTGAAGGGCTACGAGCAGTACTTC. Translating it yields CASSLLGGVKGYEQYF. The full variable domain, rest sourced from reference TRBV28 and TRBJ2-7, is DVKVTQSSRYLVKRTGEKVFLECVQDMDHENMFWYRQDPGLGLRLIYFSYDVKMKEKGDIPEGYSVSREKKERFSLILESASTNQTSMYLCASSLLGGVKGYEQYFGPGTRLTVT.

The CDR3 DNA is TGTGCCAGCTCCCTCGGACAGGGGGCAAGTGGTGAGCAGTTCTTC. Protein sequence: CASSLGQGASGEQFF. The chain links TRBV18 to TRBJ2-1, with 11 bases aligning to TRBD1. Looked up from germline, CDR1 is KGHSH and CDR2 is LQKENI. The length of the CDR3 is 15 residues. V was pared by 6 bases and J by 9 bases, with 10 bases of the junction left unmatched.

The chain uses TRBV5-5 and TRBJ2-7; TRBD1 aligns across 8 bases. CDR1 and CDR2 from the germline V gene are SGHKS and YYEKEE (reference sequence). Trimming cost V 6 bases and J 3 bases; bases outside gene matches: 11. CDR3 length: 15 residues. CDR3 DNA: TGTGCCAGCACCCCCATGGGGACAGGAGTCTACGAGCAGTACTTC. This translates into CASTPMGTGVYEQYF.

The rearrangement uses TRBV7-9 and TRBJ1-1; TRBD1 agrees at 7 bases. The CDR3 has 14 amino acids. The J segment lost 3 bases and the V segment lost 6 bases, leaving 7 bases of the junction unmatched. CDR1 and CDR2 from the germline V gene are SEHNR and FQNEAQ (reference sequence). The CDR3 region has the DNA TGTGCCAGCAGTCAGAGTACAGGGGACACTGAAGCTTTCTTT. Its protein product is CASSQSTGDTEAFF. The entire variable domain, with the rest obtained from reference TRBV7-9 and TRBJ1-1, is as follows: DTGVSQNPRHKITKRGQNVTFRCDPISEHNRLYWYRQTLGQGPEFLTYFQNEAQLEKSRLLSDRFSAERPKGSFSTLEIQRTEQGDSAMYLCASSQSTGDTEAFFGQGTRLTVV.

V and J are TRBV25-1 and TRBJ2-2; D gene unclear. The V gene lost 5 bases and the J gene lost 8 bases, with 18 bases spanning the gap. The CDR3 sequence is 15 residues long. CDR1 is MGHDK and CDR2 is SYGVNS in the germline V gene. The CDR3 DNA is TGTGCCAGCAGTTACCAGTGGGCCGGTGCTGGGGAGCTGTTTTTT. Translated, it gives CASSYQWAGAGELFF.